This is a list of T cell receptor beta chains from one sample in a study of blood T cell repertoires in COVID-19. TCRdb's copy holds only in-frame clones and misses some; the assay was immunoSEQ multiplex PCR. The sample has a few hundred thousand clones; around nine tenths are singletons. Sequencing was performed on peripheral blood. The receptors were sampled from a man aged 25-45 years with acute or convalescent COVID-19. Both conserved end residues are part of each CDR3.

j_call | v_call | cdr3_aa
TRBJ2-1 | TRBV18 | CASSQGTSGYSYNEQFF
TRBJ1-2 | TRBV9 | CASSAAGTANNLYGYTF
TRBJ2-7 | TRBV28 | CASSYRRQGGAYEQYF
TRBJ1-2 | TRBV4-1 | CASSQDAGRNYGYTF
TRBJ2-5 | TRBV27 | CASSLSEQYF
TRBJ2-7 | TRBV18 | CASSRQGTFYEQYF
TRBJ2-7 | TRBV18 | CASSLQGIGEGWF
TRBJ1-1 | TRBV2 | CASSWDSLSFNVNTEAFF
TRBJ2-1 | TRBV6-5 | CASSYSLLARYNEQFF
TRBJ1-2 | TRBV5-1 | CASRQNGGPNYGYTF
TRBJ1-1 | TRBV19 | CASSRTDLVRAFF
TRBJ1-1 | TRBV28 | CASSWRGLVNTEAFF
TRBJ2-5 | TRBV7-9 | CASSPTVWGVQETQYF
TRBJ1-1 | TRBV19 | CASSIGQGFTEAFF
TRBJ2-5 | TRBV25-1 | CASSGGTGIGETQYF
TRBJ1-3 | TRBV27 | CASSLRGQSWAGNTIYF
TRBJ2-7 | TRBV5-1 | CASSPTDYEQYF